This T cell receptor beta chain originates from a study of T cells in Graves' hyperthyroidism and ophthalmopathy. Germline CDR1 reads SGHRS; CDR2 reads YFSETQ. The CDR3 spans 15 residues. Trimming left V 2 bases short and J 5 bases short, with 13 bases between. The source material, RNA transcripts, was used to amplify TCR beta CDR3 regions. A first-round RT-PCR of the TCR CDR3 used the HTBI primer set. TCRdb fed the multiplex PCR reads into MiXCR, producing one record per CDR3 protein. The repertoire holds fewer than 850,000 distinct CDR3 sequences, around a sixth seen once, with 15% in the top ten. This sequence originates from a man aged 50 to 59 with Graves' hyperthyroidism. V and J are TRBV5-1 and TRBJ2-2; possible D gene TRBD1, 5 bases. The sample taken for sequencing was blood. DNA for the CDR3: TGCGCCAGCAGCTTTCAATCAGGGTTTACCGGGGAGCTGTTTTTT. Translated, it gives CASSFQSGFTGELFF.